Listed below are T cell receptor beta chains from one sample, sequenced in a study of shared clonotypes between healthy human individuals. TCRdb keeps only in-frame clones here, not all; method: immunoSEQ multiplex PCR. The sample holds approximately 2.5 million clones; around nine tenths are singletons and the top ten take about 0.13%. The sequencing input was naive CD4+ T cells sorted from blood. Receptors originate from a young man in good health. The CDR3 runs from the conserved cysteine through the conserved F or W. Each record gives: D gene, J gene, clone size, V gene, CDR3 protein, CDR3 DNA. D genes are given only for firm matches. Some rows have no size entry. The others give once, few or many, or a class for an expanded clone.

D gene: TRBD1
J gene: TRBJ1-4
clone size: -
V gene: TRBV25-1
CDR3 protein: CASSESRGGEKLFF
CDR3 DNA: TGTGCCAGCAGTGAATCCAGGGGGGGTGAAAAACTGTTTTTT

D gene: -
J gene: TRBJ2-7
clone size: -
V gene: TRBV10-3
CDR3 protein: CAISDSLGGAGEQYF
CDR3 DNA: TGTGCCATCAGTGACTCCTTAGGAGGGGCTGGCGAGCAGTACTTC

D gene: -
J gene: TRBJ2-6
clone size: -
V gene: TRBV5-4
CDR3 protein: CASSLAGSRSGANVLTF
CDR3 DNA: TGTGCCAGCAGCTTGGCCGGCAGCCGCTCTGGGGCCAACGTCCTGACTTTC

D gene: TRBD1
J gene: TRBJ2-7
clone size: -
V gene: TRBV4-1
CDR3 protein: CASSLYRGAYEQYF
CDR3 DNA: TGCGCCAGCAGCCTTTACAGGGGGGCCTACGAGCAGTACTTC

D gene: -
J gene: TRBJ2-3
clone size: once
V gene: TRBV5-1
CDR3 protein: CASSWTNTDTQYF
CDR3 DNA: TGCGCCAGCAGTTGGACCAACACAGATACGCAGTATTTT

D gene: -
J gene: TRBJ2-7
clone size: -
V gene: TRBV9
CDR3 protein: CASSASGIFEQYF
CDR3 DNA: TGTGCCAGCAGCGCGTCAGGGATTTTCGAGCAGTACTTC

D gene: -
J gene: TRBJ2-7
clone size: -
V gene: TRBV11-2
CDR3 protein: CASSLVLTYEQYF
CDR3 DNA: TGTGCCAGCAGCTTAGTACTCACCTACGAGCAGTACTTC

D gene: TRBD1
J gene: TRBJ2-7
clone size: -
V gene: TRBV5-1
CDR3 protein: CASRGTGGRNEQYF
CDR3 DNA: TGCGCCAGCAGGGGAACAGGGGGCAGGAACGAGCAGTACTTC

D gene: -
J gene: TRBJ1-3
clone size: once
V gene: TRBV7-9
CDR3 protein: CASSGGIWMGTAGNTIYF
CDR3 DNA: TGTGCCAGCAGCGGGGGGATCTGGATGGGTACGGCTGGAAACACCATATATTTT

D gene: TRBD1
J gene: TRBJ2-7
clone size: once
V gene: TRBV5-4
CDR3 protein: CASSPGTGIYEQYF
CDR3 DNA: TGTGCCAGCAGCCCCGGGACAGGAATATACGAGCAGTACTTC

D gene: -
J gene: TRBJ1-1
clone size: few
V gene: TRBV2
CDR3 protein: CASSDTQGLGTEAFF
CDR3 DNA: TGTGCCAGCAGTGATACACAGGGCTTAGGCACTGAAGCTTTCTTT

D gene: -
J gene: TRBJ1-1
clone size: -
V gene: TRBV6-5
CDR3 protein: CASSYSEAGRAEAFF
CDR3 DNA: TGTGCCAGCAGTTACTCAGAGGCCGGGAGGGCTGAAGCTTTCTTT

D gene: -
J gene: TRBJ2-1
clone size: -
V gene: TRBV7-2
CDR3 protein: CASSSVDNEQFF
CDR3 DNA: TGTGCCAGCAGCTCCGTGGACAATGAGCAGTTCTTC

D gene: -
J gene: TRBJ1-1
clone size: -
V gene: TRBV11-3
CDR3 protein: CASSRQHSTEAFF
CDR3 DNA: TGTGCCAGCAGTCGCCAACATAGCACTGAAGCTTTCTTT

D gene: -
J gene: TRBJ2-1
clone size: -
V gene: TRBV10-1
CDR3 protein: CASSESMRGVSYNEQFF
CDR3 DNA: TGCGCCAGCAGTGAGTCGATGCGGGGCGTTAGCTACAATGAGCAGTTCTTC

D gene: TRBD2
J gene: TRBJ2-7
clone size: -
V gene: TRBV7-2
CDR3 protein: CASSLVPIAGALYEQYF
CDR3 DNA: TGTGCCAGCAGCTTAGTTCCCATAGCGGGAGCTCTCTACGAGCAGTACTTC

D gene: TRBD2
J gene: TRBJ2-3
clone size: -
V gene: TRBV7-9
CDR3 protein: CASSFGGLAGADTQYF
CDR3 DNA: TGTGCCAGCAGCTTCGGGGGACTAGCGGGAGCAGATACGCAGTATTTT

D gene: TRBD2
J gene: TRBJ2-3
clone size: once
V gene: TRBV7-6
CDR3 protein: CASSLVSGGGTDTQYF
CDR3 DNA: TGTGCCAGCAGCTTAGTCAGCGGGGGAGGCACAGATACGCAGTATTTT

D gene: -
J gene: TRBJ2-3
clone size: -
V gene: TRBV9
CDR3 protein: CASSVDGINTQYF
CDR3 DNA: TGTGCCAGCAGCGTAGATGGAATAAATACGCAGTATTTT

D gene: -
J gene: TRBJ1-1
clone size: -
V gene: TRBV5-1
CDR3 protein: CASSLDTGSNTEAFF
CDR3 DNA: TGCGCCAGCAGCTTGGACACCGGTTCGAACACTGAAGCTTTCTTT

D gene: TRBD2
J gene: TRBJ2-3
clone size: -
V gene: TRBV10-3
CDR3 protein: CAIGLAGTDTQYF
CDR3 DNA: TGTGCCATCGGACTAGCTGGCACAGATACGCAGTATTTT

D gene: -
J gene: TRBJ1-5
clone size: -
V gene: TRBV20-1
CDR3 protein: CSATGGQPQHF
CDR3 DNA: TGCAGTGCTACCGGTGGGCAGCCCCAGCATTTT

D gene: -
J gene: TRBJ2-7
clone size: -
V gene: TRBV7-9
CDR3 protein: CASSLVGRGLGEQYF
CDR3 DNA: TGTGCCAGCAGCTTAGTGGGCCGGGGCCTGGGGGAGCAGTACTTC

D gene: -
J gene: TRBJ2-5
clone size: -
V gene: TRBV19
CDR3 protein: CASRGAGSSETQYF
CDR3 DNA: TGTGCCAGTAGGGGGGCCGGCTCTAGCGAGACCCAGTACTTC

D gene: -
J gene: TRBJ2-1
clone size: -
V gene: TRBV10-1
CDR3 protein: CASSEDGYNEQFF
CDR3 DNA: TGCGCCAGCAGTGAGGACGGGTACAATGAGCAGTTCTTC

D gene: TRBD2
J gene: TRBJ2-1
clone size: -
V gene: TRBV19
CDR3 protein: CASSIWVPSSGTKGNEQFF
CDR3 DNA: TGTGCCAGTAGTATTTGGGTCCCGTCTAGCGGGACTAAAGGCAATGAGCAGTTCTTC

D gene: TRBD2
J gene: TRBJ2-7
clone size: -
V gene: TRBV7-8
CDR3 protein: CASSALLAARAYEQYF
CDR3 DNA: TGTGCCAGCAGCGCCCTGCTAGCGGCCAGGGCATACGAGCAGTACTTC